This T cell receptor (beta chain) was found in a study of blood T cell repertoires in COVID-19. Across the whole study: Some COVID-19 samples were acute and others convalescent; all came from the United States, Italy and Spain.

Clones were sequenced by immunoSEQ multiplex PCR, and TCRdb holds only the in-frame ones, with some missing. The sample has about 190,000 clones; around 79% are singletons. The CDR3 consists of 15 residues. V shed 0 bases, J shed 9 bases, and the junction held 8 bases outside the gene matches. Germline values: CDR1 SGHKS, CDR2 YYEKEE (reference sequence). Sequencing input: peripheral blood. The rearrangement uses TRBV5-5 and TRBJ2-1, with 8 positions matching TRBD1. This TCR was recovered from a woman aged 45-65 years with acute or convalescent COVID-19. Here the CDR3 DNA reads TGTGCCAGCAGCTTGGCAACAGGGGGTAAGGGTGAGCAGTTCTTC. Its translation: CASSLATGGKGEQFF.